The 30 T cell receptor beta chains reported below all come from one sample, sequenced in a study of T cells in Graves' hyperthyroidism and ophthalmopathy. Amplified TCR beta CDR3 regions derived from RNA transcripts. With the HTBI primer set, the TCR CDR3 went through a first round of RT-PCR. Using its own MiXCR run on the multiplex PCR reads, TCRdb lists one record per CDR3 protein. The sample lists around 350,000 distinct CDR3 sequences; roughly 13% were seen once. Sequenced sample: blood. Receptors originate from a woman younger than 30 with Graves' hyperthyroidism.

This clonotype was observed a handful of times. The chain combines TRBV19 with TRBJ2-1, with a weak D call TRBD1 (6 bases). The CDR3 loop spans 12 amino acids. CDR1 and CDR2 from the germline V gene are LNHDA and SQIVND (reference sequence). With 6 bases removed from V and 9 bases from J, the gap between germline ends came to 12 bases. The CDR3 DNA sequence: TGTGCCAGTAGACAGGGCTATGTTGAGCAGTTCTTC. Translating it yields CASRQGYVEQFF. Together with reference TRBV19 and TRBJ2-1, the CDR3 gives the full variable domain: DGGITQSPKYLFRKEGQNVTLSCEQNLNHDAMYWYRQDPGQGLRLIYYSQIVNDFQKGDIAEGYSVSREKKESFPLTVTSAQKNPTAFYLCASRQGYVEQFFGPGTRLTVL.

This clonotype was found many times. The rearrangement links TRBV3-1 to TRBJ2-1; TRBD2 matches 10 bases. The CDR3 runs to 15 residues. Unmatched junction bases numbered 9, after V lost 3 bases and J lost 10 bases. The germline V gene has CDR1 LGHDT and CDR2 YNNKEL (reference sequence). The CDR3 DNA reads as TGTGCCAGCAGCCAGGGGGGAGCGGGGGGGCGCGAGCAGTTCTTC. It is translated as CASSQGGAGGREQFF.

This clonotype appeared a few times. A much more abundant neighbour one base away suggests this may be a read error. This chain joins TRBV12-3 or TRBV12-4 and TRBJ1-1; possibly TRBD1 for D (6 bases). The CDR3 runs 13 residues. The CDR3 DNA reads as TGTGCCAGCAGTTTAAGGGGGGACACTGTAGCTTTCTTT. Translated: CASSLRGDTVAFF.

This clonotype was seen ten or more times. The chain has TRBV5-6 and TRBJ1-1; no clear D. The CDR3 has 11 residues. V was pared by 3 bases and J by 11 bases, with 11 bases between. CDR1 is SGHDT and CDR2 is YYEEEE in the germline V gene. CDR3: CASSSGPRAFF. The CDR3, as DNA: TGTGCCAGCAGCTCTGGGCCAAGGGCTTTCTTT.

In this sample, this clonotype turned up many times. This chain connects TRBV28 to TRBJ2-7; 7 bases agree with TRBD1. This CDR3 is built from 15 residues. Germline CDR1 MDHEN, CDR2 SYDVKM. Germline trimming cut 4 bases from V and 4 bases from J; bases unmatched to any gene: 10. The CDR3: CASSSYRGGVYEQYF. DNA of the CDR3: TGTGCCAGCAGTTCCTACAGAGGGGGCGTTTACGAGCAGTACTTC.

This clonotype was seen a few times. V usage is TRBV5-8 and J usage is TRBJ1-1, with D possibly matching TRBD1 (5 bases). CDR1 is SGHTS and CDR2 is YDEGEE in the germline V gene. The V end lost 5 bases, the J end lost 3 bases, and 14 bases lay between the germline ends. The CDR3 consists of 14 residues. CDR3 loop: CASSAGRWDTEAFF. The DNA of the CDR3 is TGTGCCAGCAGTGCAGGGAGGTGGGACACTGAAGCTTTCTTT.

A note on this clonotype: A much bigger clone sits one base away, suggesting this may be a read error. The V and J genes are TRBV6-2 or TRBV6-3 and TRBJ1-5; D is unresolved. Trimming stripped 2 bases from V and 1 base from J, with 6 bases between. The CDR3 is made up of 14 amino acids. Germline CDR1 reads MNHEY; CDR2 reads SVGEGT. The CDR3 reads CASSYPRSNQPQHF. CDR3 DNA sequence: TGTGCCAGCAGTTACCCGAGGAGCAATCAGCCCCAGCATTTT.

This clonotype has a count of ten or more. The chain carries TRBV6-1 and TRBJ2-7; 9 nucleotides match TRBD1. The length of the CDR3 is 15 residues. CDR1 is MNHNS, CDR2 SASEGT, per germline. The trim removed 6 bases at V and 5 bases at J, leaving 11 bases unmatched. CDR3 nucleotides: TGTGCCAGCAGGGACCCGGGACAGGGAGACCACGAGCAGTACTTC. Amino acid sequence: CASRDPGQGDHEQYF.

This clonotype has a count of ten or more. The CDR3 sequence: CATSRDSRGAGSYEQYF. In nucleotides, the CDR3 is TGTGCCACCAGCAGAGATAGTCGGGGGGCTGGATCCTACGAGCAGTACTTC. The V call is TRBV15, the J call TRBJ2-7; weak D call: TRBD2 (7 bases). Trimming cost V 0 bases and J 1 base, with 16 bases left between them. The CDR3 totals 17 residues. The germline V gene encodes CDR1 LNHNV and CDR2 YYDKDF (reference sequence). The full variable domain, with the rest looked up from reference TRBV15 and TRBJ2-7, is DAMVIQNPRYQVTQFGKPVTLSCSQTLNHNVMYWYQQKSSQAPKLLFHYYDKDFNNEADTPDNFQSRRPNTSFCFLDIRSPGLGDTAMYLCATSRDSRGAGSYEQYFGPGTRLTVT.

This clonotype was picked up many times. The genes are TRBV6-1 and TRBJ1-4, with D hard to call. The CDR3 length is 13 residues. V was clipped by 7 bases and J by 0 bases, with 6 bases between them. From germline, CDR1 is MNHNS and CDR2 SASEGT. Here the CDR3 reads CASTPATNEKLFF. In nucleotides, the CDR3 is TGTGCCAGCACCCCCGCAACTAATGAAAAACTGTTTTTT.

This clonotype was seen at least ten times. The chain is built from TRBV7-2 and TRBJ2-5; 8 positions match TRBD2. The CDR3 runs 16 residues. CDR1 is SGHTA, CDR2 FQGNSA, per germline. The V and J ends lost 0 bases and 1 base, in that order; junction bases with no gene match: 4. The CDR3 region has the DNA TGTGCCAGCAGCTTAGCGCGGCTAGCGGGCCAAGAGACCCAGTACTTC. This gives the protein CASSLARLAGQETQYF.

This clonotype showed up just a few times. CDR3 sequence reads: CASLEPGRFNEQFF. CDR3 DNA: TGTGCCAGCTTGGAACCGGGGAGGTTCAATGAGCAGTTCTTC. J is TRBJ2-1 and V is TRBV6-1, with D perhaps matching TRBD2 (6 bases). The V gene's germline CDR1 is MNHNS and CDR2 SASEGT. The ends were cut back, 8 bases at V and 6 bases at J, with 17 bases in the middle. This CDR3 has 14 amino acids.

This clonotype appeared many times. In DNA, the CDR3 is TGTGCCAGCAGCTTCTCGACTAGCGGGGGGGCCAGTAATGAGCAGTTCTTC. This encodes CASSFSTSGGASNEQFF. The chain is built from TRBV11-2 and TRBJ2-1; 14 bases map to TRBD2. V dropped 3 bases and J dropped 7; count of bases not matched to a gene: 8. Germline CDR1 is SGHAT and CDR2 is FQNNGV. This CDR3 has 17 amino acids.

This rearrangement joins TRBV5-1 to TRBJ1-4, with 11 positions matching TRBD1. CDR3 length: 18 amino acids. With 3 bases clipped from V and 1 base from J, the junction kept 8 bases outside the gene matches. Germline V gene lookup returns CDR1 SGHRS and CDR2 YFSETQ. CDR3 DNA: TGCGCCAGCAGCTCGGGACAGGGGGTAATGGGAACTAATGAAAAACTGTTTTTT. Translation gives CASSSGQGVMGTNEKLFF.

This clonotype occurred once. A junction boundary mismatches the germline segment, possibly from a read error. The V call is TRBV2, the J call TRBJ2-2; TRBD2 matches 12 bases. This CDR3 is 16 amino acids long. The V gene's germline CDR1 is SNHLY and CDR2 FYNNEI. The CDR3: CASSATSGRNTEELFF. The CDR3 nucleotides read TGTGCCAGCAGTGCAACTAGCGGGAGGAACACCGAGGAGCTGTTTTTT.

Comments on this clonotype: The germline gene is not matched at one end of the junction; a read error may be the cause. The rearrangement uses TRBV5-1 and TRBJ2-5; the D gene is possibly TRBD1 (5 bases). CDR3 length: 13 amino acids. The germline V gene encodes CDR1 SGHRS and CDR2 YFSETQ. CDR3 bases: TGCGCCGGCAGCCGTTCCCAGGGAGAGACCCAGTACTTC. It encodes CAGSRSQGETQYF.

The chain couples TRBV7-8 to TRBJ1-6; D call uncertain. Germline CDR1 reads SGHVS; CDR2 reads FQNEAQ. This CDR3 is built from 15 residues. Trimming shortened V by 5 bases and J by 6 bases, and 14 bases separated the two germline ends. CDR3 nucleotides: TGTGCCAGCAGCCCGACTATGGTAGCTAATTCACCCCTCCACTTT. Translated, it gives CASSPTMVANSPLHF.

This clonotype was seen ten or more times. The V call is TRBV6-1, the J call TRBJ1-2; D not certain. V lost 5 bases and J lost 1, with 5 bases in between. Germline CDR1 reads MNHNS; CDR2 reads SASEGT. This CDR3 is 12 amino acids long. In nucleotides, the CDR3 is TGTGCCAGCAGTTGGAATAACTATGGCTACACCTTC. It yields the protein CASSWNNYGYTF.

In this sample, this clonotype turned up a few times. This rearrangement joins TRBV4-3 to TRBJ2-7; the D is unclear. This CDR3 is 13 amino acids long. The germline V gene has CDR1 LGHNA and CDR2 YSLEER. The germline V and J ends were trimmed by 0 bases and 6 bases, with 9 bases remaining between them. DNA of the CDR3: TGCGCCAGCAGCCAAGATTTCCTAAGCGAGCAGTACTTC. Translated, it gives CASSQDFLSEQYF.

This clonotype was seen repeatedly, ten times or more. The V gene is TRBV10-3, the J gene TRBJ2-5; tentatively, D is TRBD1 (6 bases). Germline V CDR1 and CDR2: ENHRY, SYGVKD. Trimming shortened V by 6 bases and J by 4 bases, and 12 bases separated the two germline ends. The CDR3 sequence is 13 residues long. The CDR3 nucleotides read TGTGCCATCAGGGAGGACAGTCGAGAGACCCAGTACTTC. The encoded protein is CAIREDSRETQYF.

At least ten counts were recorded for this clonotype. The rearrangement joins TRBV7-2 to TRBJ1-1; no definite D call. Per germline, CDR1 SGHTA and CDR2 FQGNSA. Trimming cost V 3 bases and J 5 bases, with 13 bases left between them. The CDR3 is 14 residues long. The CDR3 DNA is TGTGCCAGCAGCTTCTCAGGCGGCATAACTGAAGCTTTCTTT. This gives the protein CASSFSGGITEAFF.

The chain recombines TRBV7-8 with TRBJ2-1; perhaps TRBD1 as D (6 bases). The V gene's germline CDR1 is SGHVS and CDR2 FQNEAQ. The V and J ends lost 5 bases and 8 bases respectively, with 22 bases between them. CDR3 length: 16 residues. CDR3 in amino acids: CASSLQTGLRMDEQFF. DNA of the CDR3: TGTGCCAGCAGCCTCCAAACAGGGTTGAGGATGGATGAGCAGTTCTTC. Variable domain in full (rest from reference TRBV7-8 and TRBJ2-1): GAGVSQSPRYKVAKRGQDVALRCDPISGHVSLFWYQQALGQGPEFLTYFQNEAQLDKSGLPSDRFFAERPEGSVSTLKIQRTQQEDSAVYLCASSLQTGLRMDEQFFGPGTRLTVL.

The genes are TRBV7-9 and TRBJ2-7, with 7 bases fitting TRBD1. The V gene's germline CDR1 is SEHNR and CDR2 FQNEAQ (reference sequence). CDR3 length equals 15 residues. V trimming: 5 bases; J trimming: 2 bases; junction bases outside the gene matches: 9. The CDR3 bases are TGTGCCAGCAGCAACCCGGACAGGTCCGCCTACGAGCAGTACTTC. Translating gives CASSNPDRSAYEQYF.

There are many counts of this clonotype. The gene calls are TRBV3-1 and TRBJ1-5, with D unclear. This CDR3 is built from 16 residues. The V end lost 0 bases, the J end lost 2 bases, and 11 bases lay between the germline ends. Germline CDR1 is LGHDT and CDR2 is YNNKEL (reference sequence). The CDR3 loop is CASSQDSGIGNQPQHF. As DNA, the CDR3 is TGTGCCAGCAGCCAAGATTCCGGGATAGGCAATCAGCCCCAGCATTTT.

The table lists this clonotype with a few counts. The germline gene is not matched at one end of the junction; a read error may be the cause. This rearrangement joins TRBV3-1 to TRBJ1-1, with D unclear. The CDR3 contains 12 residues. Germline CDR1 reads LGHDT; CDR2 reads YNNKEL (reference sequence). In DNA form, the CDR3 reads TGTGTCAGCAGCTTCCTGGACACTGAAGCTTTCTTT. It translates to CVSSFLDTEAFF.

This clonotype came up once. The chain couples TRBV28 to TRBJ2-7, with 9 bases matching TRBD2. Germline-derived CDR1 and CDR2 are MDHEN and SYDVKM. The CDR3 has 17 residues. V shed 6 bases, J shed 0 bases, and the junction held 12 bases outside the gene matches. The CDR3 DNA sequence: TGTGCCAGCAGCTTAGATATAGCGGGGGCTGGCTCCTACGAGCAGTACTTC. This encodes CASSLDIAGAGSYEQYF. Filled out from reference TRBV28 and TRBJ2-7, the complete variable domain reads DVKVTQSSRYLVKRTGEKVFLECVQDMDHENMFWYRQDPGLGLRLIYFSYDVKMKEKGDIPEGYSVSREKKERFSLILESASTNQTSMYLCASSLDIAGAGSYEQYFGPGTRLTVT.

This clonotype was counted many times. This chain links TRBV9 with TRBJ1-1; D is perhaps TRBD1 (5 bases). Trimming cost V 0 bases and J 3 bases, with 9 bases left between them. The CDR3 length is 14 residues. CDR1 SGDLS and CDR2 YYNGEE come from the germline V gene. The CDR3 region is CASSVAGTHTEAFF. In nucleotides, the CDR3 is TGTGCCAGCAGCGTAGCTGGGACCCACACTGAAGCTTTCTTT.

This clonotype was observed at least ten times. The CDR3 nucleotides are TGTGCCAGCCTGGCCCGGCCGGGAGCGGGGGTTTACAATGAGCAGTTCTTC. Its protein is CASLARPGAGVYNEQFF. This chain links TRBV2 with TRBJ2-1, with 8 bases that match TRBD2. Germline V gene lookup returns CDR1 SNHLY and CDR2 FYNNEI. V lost 8 bases to trimming and J lost 4 bases; unmatched junction nucleotides: 16. The CDR3 has 17 amino acids.

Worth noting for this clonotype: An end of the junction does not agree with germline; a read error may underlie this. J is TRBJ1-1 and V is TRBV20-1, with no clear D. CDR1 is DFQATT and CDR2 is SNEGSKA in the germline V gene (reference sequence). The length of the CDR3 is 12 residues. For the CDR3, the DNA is TGTAGTGCTCTCCCCAGGAACACTGAAGCTTTCTTT. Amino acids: CSALPRNTEAFF.

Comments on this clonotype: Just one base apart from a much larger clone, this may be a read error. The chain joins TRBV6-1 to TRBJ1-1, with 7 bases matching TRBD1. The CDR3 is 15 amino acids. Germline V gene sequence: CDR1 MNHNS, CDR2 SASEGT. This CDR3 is CATSESTGTATEAFF. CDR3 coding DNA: TGTGCCACCAGTGAGTCGACTGGGACAGCCACTGAAGCTTTCTTT.